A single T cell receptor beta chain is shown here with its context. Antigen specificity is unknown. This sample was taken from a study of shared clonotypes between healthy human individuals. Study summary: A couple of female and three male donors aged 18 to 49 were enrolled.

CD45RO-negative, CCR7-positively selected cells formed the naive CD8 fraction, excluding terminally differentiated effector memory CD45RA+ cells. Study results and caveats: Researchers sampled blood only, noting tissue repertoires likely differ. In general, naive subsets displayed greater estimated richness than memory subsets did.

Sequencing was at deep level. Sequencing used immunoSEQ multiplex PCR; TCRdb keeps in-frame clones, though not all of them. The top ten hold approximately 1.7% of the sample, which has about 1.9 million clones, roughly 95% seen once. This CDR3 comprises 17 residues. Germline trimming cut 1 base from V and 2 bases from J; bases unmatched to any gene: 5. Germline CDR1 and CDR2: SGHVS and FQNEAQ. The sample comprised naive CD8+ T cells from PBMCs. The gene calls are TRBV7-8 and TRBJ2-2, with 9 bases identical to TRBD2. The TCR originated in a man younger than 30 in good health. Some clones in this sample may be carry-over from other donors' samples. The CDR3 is CASSLGLGLANTGELFF. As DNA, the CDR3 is TGTGCCAGCAGCTTAGGTTTGGGACTAGCAAACACCGGGGAGCTGTTTTTT. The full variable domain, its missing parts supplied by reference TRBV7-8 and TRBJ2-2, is GAGVSQSPRYKVAKRGQDVALRCDPISGHVSLFWYQQALGQGPEFLTYFQNEAQLDKSGLPSDRFFAERPEGSVSTLKIQRTQQEDSAVYLCASSLGLGLANTGELFFGEGSRLTVL.